Presented here are 19 T cell receptor beta chains from one specimen sequenced in a study of radiotherapy plus CTLA-4 blockade in lung cancer. Repertoires were generated with immunoSEQ multiplex PCR, while TCRdb's copy carries only in-frame clones and drops some. The sample lists roughly 42,000 clones; roughly 60% were seen once. The source material was peripheral blood, sampled from a patient treated with radiotherapy plus ipilimumab. The origin of the receptors is a human donor with non-small cell lung cancer who had a partial response to radiotherapy plus ipilimumab.

In DNA form, the CDR3 reads TGTGCCAGCAGCACTGCGACAGGGCTTTCTGGAAACACCATATATTTT. It is translated as CASSTATGLSGNTIYF. This sequence joins TRBV7-8 and TRBJ1-3; 7 bases fit TRBD1. This CDR3 contains 16 residues. Germline CDR1 and CDR2: SGHVS and FQNEAQ. After removal of 5 bases from V and 1 base from J, the junction contained 8 bases not matched to a gene. Looking up the rest from reference TRBV7-8 and TRBJ1-3 gives the full variable domain: GAGVSQSPRYKVAKRGQDVALRCDPISGHVSLFWYQQALGQGPEFLTYFQNEAQLDKSGLPSDRFFAERPEGSVSTLKIQRTQQEDSAVYLCASSTATGLSGNTIYFGEGSWLTVV.

The chain uses TRBV12-5 and TRBJ2-6, with D perhaps TRBD1 (6 bases). The CDR3 has 17 amino acids. Germline V gives CDR1 LGHNT, CDR2 FRNRAP. Deletions cut 10 bases from V and 0 bases from J, with 19 bases between. CDR3 region: CANHSGQSDSGANVLTF. The CDR3 region has the DNA TGTGCTAACCATTCCGGACAGTCGGACTCTGGGGCCAACGTCCTGACTTTC.

V is TRBV6-6 and J is TRBJ1-6; 10 bases are a match to TRBD1. The CDR3 has 13 residues. V gave up 2 bases and J gave up 13 bases; unmatched junction bases: 2. CDR1 and CDR2 (germline): MNHNY, SVGAGI (reference sequence). The CDR3 is CASSYDRGLPLHF. The CDR3 region has the DNA TGTGCCAGCAGTTACGACAGGGGGCTTCCCCTCCACTTT.

The chain uses TRBV6-5 and TRBJ2-1; D may be TRBD1 (5 bases). The CDR3 covers 14 residues. Trimming removed 4 bases at V and 7 bases at J, with 14 bases between. Germline CDR1 is MNHEY and CDR2 is SVGAGI. This CDR3 reads CASSSGPYGNEQFF. CDR3 sequence (DNA): TGTGCCAGCAGTTCAGGGCCCTACGGAAATGAGCAGTTCTTC.

This clone was seen only a few times. The same CDR3 also results from other DNA sequences found in this sample. The chain uses TRBV7-2 and TRBJ1-4; no clear D. The CDR3 totals 12 residues. CDR1 SGHTA and CDR2 FQGNSA come from the germline V gene. V was pared by 4 bases and J by 8 bases, with 8 bases between. The CDR3 DNA reads as TGTGCCAGCAGCTCAGGCGGGGAAAAACTGTTTTTT. Its translation is CASSSGGEKLFF.

V gene TRBV27 combines with J gene TRBJ2-7; D is uncertain. Trimming cost V 5 bases and J 5 bases, with 16 bases left between them. Per germline, CDR1 MNHEY and CDR2 SMNVEV (reference sequence). CDR3 size: 14 residues. CDR3 nucleotide sequence: TGTGCCAGCAGTCAGTGGGCAGATTTACACGAGCAGTACTTC. Protein: CASSQWADLHEQYF.

This clone occurred a few times. The chain combines TRBV6-6 with TRBJ1-2; D is undetermined. V shed 5 bases and J shed 8 bases, with 15 bases lying between them. The germline V gene has CDR1 MNHNY and CDR2 SVGAGI (reference sequence). The CDR3 has 13 residues. The CDR3 region has the DNA TGTGCCAGCAGTCTCCACGGGGTCGACGGCTACACCTTC. Its protein is CASSLHGVDGYTF.

The chain combines TRBV7-2 with TRBJ1-4; D is uncertain. The CDR3 extends over 14 amino acids. Per the germline V gene, CDR1 is SGHTA and CDR2 is FQGNSA. V was trimmed by 0 bases and J by 5 bases, leaving 7 bases between them. CDR3 coding DNA: TGTGCCAGCAGCTTAGCGCCGGGAAATGAAAAACTGTTTTTT. Translation: CASSLAPGNEKLFF.

The chain is built from TRBV18 and TRBJ2-7; 7 nucleotides agree with TRBD1. The J segment lost 3 bases and the V segment lost 4 bases, leaving 9 bases of the junction unmatched. CDR1 KGHSH and CDR2 LQKENI come from the germline V gene. CDR3 length: 15 amino acids. The CDR3 reads CASSQYRDSVYEQYF. For the CDR3, the DNA is TGTGCCAGCTCACAATACCGGGACAGCGTCTACGAGCAGTACTTC.

The chain employs TRBV7-2 and TRBJ2-5; 9 nucleotides align to TRBD2. With 3 bases clipped from V and 5 bases from J, the junction kept 4 bases outside the gene matches. Germline V gene sequence: CDR1 SGHTA, CDR2 FQGNSA. The CDR3 has 14 residues. CDR3 nucleotides: TGTGCCAGCAGCTTCCAGCGGGGGGATGAGACCCAGTACTTC. It codes for CASSFQRGDETQYF.

This chain joins TRBV4-2 and TRBJ2-3, with TRBD2 as a possible D gene (5 bases). The V end lost 1 base, the J end lost 3 bases, and 14 bases lay between the germline ends. Germline CDR1 reads LGHNA; CDR2 reads YNFKEQ. The CDR3 extends over 16 amino acids. CDR3 sequence reads: CASSQGFREDTDTQYF. The CDR3 coding sequence is TGTGCCAGCAGCCAAGGTTTCCGGGAAGATACAGATACGCAGTATTTT.

This chain uses TRBV7-3 with TRBJ2-5; 16 bases match TRBD2. V lost 4 bases, J lost 4 bases, and 3 bases stayed unmatched. The germline gives CDR1 SGHTA, CDR2 FQGTGA. This CDR3 region has 16 residues. CDR3 coding DNA: TGTGCCAGCAGCTCGGGACTAGCGGGGGGGGGAGAGACCCAGTACTTC. Translated: CASSSGLAGGGETQYF. Complete variable domain (other parts from reference TRBV7-3 and TRBJ2-5): GAGVSQTPSNKVTEKGKYVELRCDPISGHTALYWYRQSLGQGPEFLIYFQGTGAADDSGLPNDRFFAVRPEGSVSTLKIQRTERGDSAVYLCASSSGLAGGGETQYFGPGTRLLVL.

This chain connects TRBV6-5 to TRBJ1-1; 9 bases map to TRBD1. Germline V gives CDR1 MNHEY, CDR2 SVGAGI. Germline trimming cut 4 bases from V and 4 bases from J; bases unmatched to any gene: 10. The CDR3 contains 16 residues. CDR3 DNA: TGTGCCAGCAGTTTAATCCCCGGGACAGGGTCCACTGAAGCTTTCTTT. Translated: CASSLIPGTGSTEAFF.

The V call is TRBV19, the J call TRBJ1-5; D is ambiguous. In germline, CDR1 is LNHDA, CDR2 SQIVND (reference sequence). The CDR3 totals 13 residues. V was trimmed by 6 bases and J by 9 bases, leaving 15 bases between them. The CDR3 is CASRDSGVAPQHF. As DNA, the CDR3 is TGTGCCAGTAGGGACTCCGGGGTTGCGCCCCAGCATTTT.

The genes are TRBV7-9 and TRBJ2-7; D uncertain. This CDR3 spans 13 amino acids. The V gene's germline CDR1 is SEHNR and CDR2 FQNEAQ (reference sequence). The V and J ends lost 2 bases and 5 bases respectively, with 10 bases between them. The DNA for the CDR3 is TGTGCCAGCAGCTTAAACAGCTTAGACGAGCAGTACTTC. Its protein is CASSLNSLDEQYF.

V gene TRBV5-1 combines with J gene TRBJ2-7, with a tentative D call TRBD1 (6 bases). The germline gives CDR1 SGHRS, CDR2 YFSETQ. The V end was cut by 0 bases, the J end by 5 bases, with 15 bases between. This CDR3 comprises 15 residues. The CDR3 sequence is CASSLENRDLHEQYF. The CDR3 region has the DNA TGCGCCAGCAGCTTGGAAAACAGGGACCTCCACGAGCAGTACTTC.

The chain joins TRBV6-5 to TRBJ1-4; tentatively, D is TRBD1 (5 bases). CDR1 MNHEY and CDR2 SVGAGI come from the germline V gene. There are 16 residues in the CDR3. V lost 0 bases and J lost 8, with 16 bases in between. The CDR3 DNA reads TGTGCCAGCAGTTACTCGAATCTGGGGGGTATCGAAAAACTGTTTTTT. Protein: CASSYSNLGGIEKLFF.

The rearrangement links TRBV6-4 to TRBJ2-5; 7 positions agree with TRBD2. Germline V gene lookup returns CDR1 MRHNA and CDR2 SNTAGT. Trimming removed 3 bases from V and 7 bases from J; junction bases left unmatched: 8. This CDR3 has 14 residues. The chain's CDR3 is CASSESGLSRTQYF. The CDR3 DNA is TGTGCCAGCAGTGAATCGGGACTATCCCGGACCCAGTACTTC.

This clone came up a few times. The J gene is TRBJ2-7, the V gene TRBV4-2; a weak D match, TRBD1 (6 bases). From germline, CDR1 is LGHNA and CDR2 YNFKEQ. The CDR3 loop spans 13 amino acids. Between the trimmed V and J ends, which lost 1 base and 6 bases, there was a span of 10 bases. The CDR3 region is CASSQVGGGEQYF. The CDR3 coding sequence is TGTGCCAGCAGCCAAGTAGGGGGTGGCGAGCAGTACTTC.